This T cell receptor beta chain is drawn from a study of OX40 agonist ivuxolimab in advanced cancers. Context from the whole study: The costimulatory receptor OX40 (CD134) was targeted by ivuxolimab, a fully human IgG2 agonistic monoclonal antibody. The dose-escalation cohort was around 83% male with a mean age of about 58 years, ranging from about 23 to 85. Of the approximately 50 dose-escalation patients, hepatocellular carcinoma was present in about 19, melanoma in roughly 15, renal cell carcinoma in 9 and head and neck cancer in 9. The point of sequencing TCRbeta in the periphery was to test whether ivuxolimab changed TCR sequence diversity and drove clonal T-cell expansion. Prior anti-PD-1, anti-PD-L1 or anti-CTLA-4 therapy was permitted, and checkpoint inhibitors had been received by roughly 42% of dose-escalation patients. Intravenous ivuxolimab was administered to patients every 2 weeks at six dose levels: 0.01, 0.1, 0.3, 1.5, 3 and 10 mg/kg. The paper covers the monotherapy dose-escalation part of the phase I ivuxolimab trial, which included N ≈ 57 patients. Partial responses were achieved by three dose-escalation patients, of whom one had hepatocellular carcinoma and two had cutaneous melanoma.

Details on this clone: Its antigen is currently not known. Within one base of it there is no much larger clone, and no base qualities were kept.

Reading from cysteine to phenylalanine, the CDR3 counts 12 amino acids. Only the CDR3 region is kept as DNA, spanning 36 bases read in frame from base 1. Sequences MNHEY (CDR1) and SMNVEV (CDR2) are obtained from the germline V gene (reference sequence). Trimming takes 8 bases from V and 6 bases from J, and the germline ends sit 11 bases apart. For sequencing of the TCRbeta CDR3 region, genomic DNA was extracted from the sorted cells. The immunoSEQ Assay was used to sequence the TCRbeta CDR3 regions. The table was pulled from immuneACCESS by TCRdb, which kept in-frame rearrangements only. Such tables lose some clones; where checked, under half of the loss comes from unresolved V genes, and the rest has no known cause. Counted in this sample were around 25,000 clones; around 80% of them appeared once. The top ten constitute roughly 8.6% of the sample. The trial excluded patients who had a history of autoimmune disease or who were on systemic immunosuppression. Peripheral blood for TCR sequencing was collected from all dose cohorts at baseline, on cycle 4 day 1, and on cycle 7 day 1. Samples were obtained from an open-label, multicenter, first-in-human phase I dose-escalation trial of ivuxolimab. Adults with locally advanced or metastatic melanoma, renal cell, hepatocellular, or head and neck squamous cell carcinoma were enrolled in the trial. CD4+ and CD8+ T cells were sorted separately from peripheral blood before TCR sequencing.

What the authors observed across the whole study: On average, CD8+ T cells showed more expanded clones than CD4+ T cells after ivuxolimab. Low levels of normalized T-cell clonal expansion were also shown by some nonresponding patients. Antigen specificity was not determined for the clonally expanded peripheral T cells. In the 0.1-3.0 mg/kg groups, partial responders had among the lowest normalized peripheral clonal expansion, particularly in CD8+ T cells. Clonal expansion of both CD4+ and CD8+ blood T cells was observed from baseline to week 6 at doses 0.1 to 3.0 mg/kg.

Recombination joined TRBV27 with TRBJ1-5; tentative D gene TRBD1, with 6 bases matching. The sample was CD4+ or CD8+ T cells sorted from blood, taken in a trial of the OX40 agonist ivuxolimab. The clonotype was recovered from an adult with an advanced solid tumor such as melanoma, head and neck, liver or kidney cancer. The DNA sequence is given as TGTGCCAGCGGAGGGGGGGCTCAGCCCCAGCATTTT. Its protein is CASGGGAQPQHF.